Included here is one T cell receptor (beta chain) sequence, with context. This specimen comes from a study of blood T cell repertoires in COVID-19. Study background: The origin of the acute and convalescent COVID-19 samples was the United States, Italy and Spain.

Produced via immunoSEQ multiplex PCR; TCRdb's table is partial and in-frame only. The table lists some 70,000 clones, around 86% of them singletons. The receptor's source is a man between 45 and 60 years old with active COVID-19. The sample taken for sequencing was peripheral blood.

The CDR3 loop is CATSDYSGTSTDTQYF. In nucleotides, the CDR3 is TGTGCCACCAGTGATTATAGCGGGACCAGCACAGATACGCAGTATTTT. This chain joins TRBV24-1 and TRBJ2-3, with TRBD2 matching 8 bases. CDR1 is KGHDR, CDR2 SFDVKD, per germline. There are 16 residues in the CDR3. The J segment lost 0 bases and the V segment lost 2 bases, leaving 3 bases of the junction unmatched.